These 27 T cell receptor beta chains came from one sample sequenced in a study of cytomegalovirus exposure and HLA in healthy donors. The PCR made use of 60 Vbeta and 13 Jbeta primers. TCRdb's table, derived via immunoSEQ multiplex PCR, lists solely in-frame clones and lacks some. The data show some 60,000 clones, 80% seen once. The sequencing sample was made of PBMCs. The source of these receptors is a male donor in good health and CMV-seronegative.

The rearrangement links TRBV6-1 to TRBJ2-7; the match to TRBD1 covers 9 bases. V trimming: 9 bases; J trimming: 3 bases; junction bases outside the gene matches: 9. Germline lookup yields CDR1 MNHNS and CDR2 SASEGT. The CDR3 loop spans 14 amino acids. CDR3 DNA sequence: TGTGCCAGGCCCTACAGGGGGCTTTACTACGAGCAGTACTTC. The encoded protein is CARPYRGLYYEQYF.

V usage is TRBV7-8 and J usage is TRBJ1-5, with D uncertain. The CDR3 has 14 residues. Germline values: CDR1 SGHVS, CDR2 FQNEAQ. Trimming removed 1 base from V and 5 bases from J, with 9 bases in between. In DNA, the CDR3 is TGTGCCAGCAGCTTAGAGCCACCTTATCAGCCCCAGCATTTT. Its translation: CASSLEPPYQPQHF.

This clone appeared a single time. V gene TRBV7-8 combines with J gene TRBJ2-1; a weak D match, TRBD2 (5 bases). Trimming removed 5 bases at V and 6 bases at J, with 11 bases between. Germline V gene sequence: CDR1 SGHVS, CDR2 FQNEAQ. The CDR3 is 13 amino acids. The CDR3 region is CASSRRGSNEQFF. The CDR3 bases are TGTGCCAGCAGCCGTCGGGGTAGCAATGAGCAGTTCTTC.

The chain couples TRBV6-5 to TRBJ2-3, with 9 bases that match TRBD1. The CDR3 covers 14 residues. Germline V gene lookup returns CDR1 MNHEY and CDR2 SVGAGI. The ends lost 6 bases at V and 6 bases at J; junction bases unmatched: 7. The CDR3, as DNA: TGTGCCAGCAGCTTCGGACAGGGGAAGGATACGCAGTATTTT. It is translated as CASSFGQGKDTQYF.

This chain joins TRBV4-1 and TRBJ1-1; possibly TRBD1 for D (6 bases). CDR1 and CDR2 from the germline V gene are MGHRA and YSYEKL. V was cut by 4 bases and J by 9 bases, with 12 bases left in between. The CDR3 has 12 amino acids. As DNA, the CDR3 is TGCGCCAGCAGCCCCGAGGGGGTTCAAGCTTTCTTT. Its protein is CASSPEGVQAFF.

This chain uses TRBV11-2 with TRBJ1-2; weak D call: TRBD1 (6 bases). The CDR3 extends over 15 amino acids. V was trimmed by 0 bases and J by 6 bases, leaving 14 bases between them. Germline V lookup: CDR1 SGHAT, CDR2 FQNNGV. This CDR3 is CASSLDLPGVNGYTF. The CDR3 region has the DNA TGTGCCAGCAGCTTAGATCTACCAGGGGTGAATGGCTACACCTTC.

This sequence joins TRBV7-2 and TRBJ1-4; the match to TRBD1 covers 7 bases. Germline CDR1 is SGHTA and CDR2 is FQGNSA. The CDR3 totals 15 residues. V was pared by 3 bases and J by 7 bases, with 8 bases of the junction left unmatched. The CDR3 DNA follows: TGTGCCAGCAGCTTGACGGGACAGAAAAGTGAAAAACTGTTTTTT. Its protein product is CASSLTGQKSEKLFF.

The rearrangement links TRBV5-1 to TRBJ1-3; no clear D gene. Germline V gene data show CDR1 as SGHRS and CDR2 as YFSETQ. With 3 bases removed from V and 0 bases from J, the gap between germline ends came to 10 bases. The CDR3 spans 15 residues. The CDR3: CASSYDISSGNTIYF. The CDR3 coding sequence is TGCGCCAGCAGCTATGACATAAGCTCTGGAAACACCATATATTTT.

This clone showed up just once. The chain combines TRBV7-2 with TRBJ2-3; D is unclear. Germline CDR1 reads SGHTA; CDR2 reads FQGNSA. Trimming cost V 0 bases and J 0 bases, with 4 bases left between them. CDR3 length: 14 residues. DNA for the CDR3: TGTGCCAGCAGCTTAGCCGGTAGCACAGATACGCAGTATTTT. Translation gives CASSLAGSTDTQYF.

This clone has just one count. The chain has TRBV29-1 and TRBJ2-6, with a tentative D call TRBD1 (6 bases). CDR1 and CDR2 from the germline V gene are SQVTM and ANQGSEA. The CDR3 totals 13 residues. V dropped 7 bases and J dropped 2 bases, with 9 bases sitting between them. As DNA, the CDR3 is TGCAGCGCCCAGGGGACTGGGGCCAACGTCCTGACTTTC. It translates to CSAQGTGANVLTF.

The rearrangement joins TRBV30 to TRBJ2-7, with D possibly being TRBD2 (5 bases). The germline V gene encodes CDR1 GTSNPN and CDR2 SVGIG (reference sequence). Between the trimmed V and J ends, which lost 4 bases and 3 bases, there was a span of 10 bases. The CDR3 sequence is 12 residues long. DNA for the CDR3: TGTGCCTGGAACCTCGGAGGCTACGAGCAGTACTTC. Encoded protein: CAWNLGGYEQYF.

V and J are TRBV7-2 and TRBJ1-1, with 7 nucleotides matching TRBD1. J lost 4 bases, V lost 4 bases, and 6 bases had no gene match. The CDR3 has 14 residues. Per germline, CDR1 SGHTA and CDR2 FQGNSA. The CDR3, as DNA: TGTGCCAGCAGCTATCGACAGGGAACCACTGAAGCTTTCTTT. Amino acid sequence: CASSYRQGTTEAFF. Drawing the rest from reference TRBV7-2 and TRBJ1-1, the complete variable domain is GAGVSQSPSNKVTEKGKDVELRCDPISGHTALYWYRQSLGQGLEFLIYFQGNSAPDKSGLPSDRFSAERTGGSVSTLTIQRTQQEDSAVYLCASSYRQGTTEAFFGQGTRLTVV.

This rearrangement joins TRBV6-6 to TRBJ2-5; TRBD2 agrees at 12 bases. Germline V gene sequence: CDR1 MNHNY, CDR2 SVGAGI (reference sequence). The CDR3 runs 16 residues. The junction had 6 bases not matched to a gene; V was cut back by 6 bases and J by 1 base. CDR3: CASSRTSGALQETQYF. CDR3 coding DNA: TGTGCCAGCAGCAGGACTAGCGGGGCCCTCCAAGAGACCCAGTACTTC.

This chain connects TRBV10-3 to TRBJ1-1; D possibly corresponds to TRBD1 (6 bases). This CDR3 is built from 16 residues. V lost 2 bases and J lost 1, with 14 bases in between. Per the germline V gene, CDR1 is ENHRY and CDR2 is SYGVKD. CDR3 in DNA: TGTGCCATCAGTGAGGGGCTTGGGGGCGCGAACACTGAAGCTTTCTTT. Translation: CAISEGLGGANTEAFF.

The chain couples TRBV5-1 to TRBJ2-7, with 10 bases matching TRBD2. Germline CDR1 is SGHRS and CDR2 is YFSETQ. Trimming at V came to 1 base and at J to 0 bases, leaving 4 bases not matched to a gene. This CDR3 is built from 16 residues. DNA of the CDR3: TGCGCCAGCAGCTTGTGGACTAGCGGTGACTCCTACGAGCAGTACTTC. As protein: CASSLWTSGDSYEQYF. Together with reference TRBV5-1 and TRBJ2-7, the CDR3 gives the full variable domain: KAGVTQTPRYLIKTRGQQVTLSCSPISGHRSVSWYQQTPGQGLQFLFEYFSETQRNKGNFPGRFSGRQFSNSRSEMNVSTLELGDSALYLCASSLWTSGDSYEQYFGPGTRLTVT.

The chain uses TRBV5-6 and TRBJ1-1, with a weak D call TRBD1 (6 bases). V lost 4 bases and J 1 base, leaving 20 bases between the germline ends. The germline V gene has CDR1 SGHDT and CDR2 YYEEEE. This CDR3 contains 17 residues. CDR3 sequence (DNA): TGTGCCAGCAGCCTCGAAGTCAGGGGCGGGGGGAACACTGAAGCTTTCTTT. Translation: CASSLEVRGGGNTEAFF.

The gene calls are TRBV12-5 and TRBJ1-6, with D perhaps matching TRBD1 (6 bases). The CDR3 covers 12 residues. Germline lookup yields CDR1 LGHNT and CDR2 FRNRAP. V dropped 5 bases and J dropped 10 bases, with 9 bases sitting between them. In DNA form, the CDR3 reads TGTGCTAGTGGTCTGGACAGATCACCCCTCCACTTT. Protein sequence: CASGLDRSPLHF.

V is TRBV19 and J is TRBJ1-5; D uncertain. This CDR3 spans 13 amino acids. V gave up 3 bases and J gave up 6 bases, with 9 bases separating them. Germline lookup yields CDR1 LNHDA and CDR2 SQIVND (reference sequence). The CDR3 spells CASSIGVAQPQHF. Written as DNA, the CDR3 is TGTGCCAGTAGTATCGGGGTGGCTCAGCCCCAGCATTTT. The entire variable domain, with the rest obtained from reference TRBV19 and TRBJ1-5, is as follows: DGGITQSPKYLFRKEGQNVTLSCEQNLNHDAMYWYRQDPGQGLRLIYYSQIVNDFQKGDIAEGYSVSREKKESFPLTVTSAQKNPTAFYLCASSIGVAQPQHFGDGTRLSIL.

J is TRBJ1-4 and V is TRBV5-4, with TRBD1 matching 7 bases. The germline gives CDR1 SGHNT, CDR2 YYREEE (reference sequence). J lost 4 bases, V lost 5 bases, and 8 bases had no gene match. This CDR3 comprises 15 residues. The CDR3 sequence is CASSRDSPFNEKLFF. CDR3 nucleotide sequence: TGTGCCAGCAGTCGGGACAGCCCTTTTAATGAAAAACTGTTTTTT.

In its sample, this clone was seen once. The rearrangement uses TRBV7-2 and TRBJ2-5; 13 nucleotides agree with TRBD2. Germline values: CDR1 SGHTA, CDR2 FQGNSA. Trimming took 0 bases from V and 2 from J; bases not matched to a gene: 9. This CDR3 has 19 amino acids. CDR3 DNA sequence: TGTGCCAGCAGCTTAGCCCCTCGACTAGCGGGGGGCCTACAAGAGACCCAGTACTTC. Protein sequence: CASSLAPRLAGGLQETQYF. Full variable domain (outside the CDR3, taken from reference TRBV7-2 and TRBJ2-5): GAGVSQSPSNKVTEKGKDVELRCDPISGHTALYWYRQSLGQGLEFLIYFQGNSAPDKSGLPSDRFSAERTGGSVSTLTIQRTQQEDSAVYLCASSLAPRLAGGLQETQYFGPGTRLLVL.

This clone was detected a few times. The CDR3 bases are TGTGCCAGCAGTAAGGAGGGTACTGTTAACTATGGCTACACCTTC. This translates into CASSKEGTVNYGYTF. The chain couples TRBV6-5 to TRBJ1-2, with D unresolved. This CDR3 contains 15 residues. Germline assignment: CDR1 MNHEY and CDR2 SVGAGI. Deletions cut 5 bases from V and 1 base from J, with 14 bases between.

The genes are TRBV4-3 and TRBJ1-6, with D maybe TRBD1 (6 bases). Germline values: CDR1 LGHNA, CDR2 YSLEER. The CDR3 spans 17 residues. Trimming cost V 4 bases and J 9 bases, with 22 bases left between them. CDR3 amino acids: CASSLGKTGTKGSPLHF. DNA of the CDR3: TGCGCCAGCAGCCTTGGGAAAACCGGGACAAAAGGTTCACCCCTCCACTTT.

This clone was seen just once. This rearrangement joins TRBV11-3 to TRBJ2-1; TRBD1 matches at 9 bases. V gave up 8 bases and J gave up 8 bases; unmatched junction bases: 10. The CDR3 is made up of 14 amino acids. Germline lookup yields CDR1 SGHNT and CDR2 YENEEA. This chain's CDR3 is CASARRDRVHEQFF. The DNA for the CDR3 is TGTGCCAGCGCTCGCCGGGACAGGGTCCATGAGCAGTTCTTC.

The chain carries TRBV2 and TRBJ1-6, with D tentatively TRBD1 (5 bases). Germline CDR1 reads SNHLY; CDR2 reads FYNNEI. Trimming took 5 bases from V and 1 from J, leaving 21 bases between them. CDR3 length: 19 residues. The CDR3 sequence: CASSSLWQGNRSYNSPLHF. CDR3 nucleotides: TGTGCCAGCAGTTCTCTATGGCAGGGTAATCGATCCTATAATTCACCCCTCCACTTT.

V and J are TRBV5-4 and TRBJ2-4; a possible D gene is TRBD1 (6 bases). This CDR3 is built from 15 residues. V was shortened by 4 bases and J by 1 base, with 12 bases between the two germline ends. CDR1 is SGHNT and CDR2 is YYREEE in the germline V gene (reference sequence). The CDR3 DNA is TGTGCCAGCAGCCGGACAGATTTGGCCAAAAACATTCAGTACTTC. Translating it yields CASSRTDLAKNIQYF.

V gene TRBV4-3 combines with J gene TRBJ1-1, with a tentative D call TRBD1 (5 bases). This CDR3 spans 18 amino acids. Germline loops: CDR1 LGHNA, CDR2 YSLEER. Between the trimmed V and J ends, which lost 0 bases and 0 bases, there was a span of 17 bases. This chain's CDR3 is CASSQDSGTLGLNTEAFF. The CDR3 DNA reads as TGCGCCAGCAGCCAAGATAGTGGGACTCTAGGTCTGAACACTGAAGCTTTCTTT.

This clone appeared a single time. In nucleotides, the CDR3 is TGTGCCAGCAGTTCTCTCTACGAGCAGTACTTC. Translation: CASSSLYEQYF. The V call is TRBV6-5, the J call TRBJ2-7; D unresolved. The CDR3 contains 11 residues. In germline, CDR1 is MNHEY, CDR2 SVGAGI. V was clipped by 4 bases and J by 3 bases, with 4 bases between them.